The sample holds many counts of the clone carrying this T cell receptor (beta chain). This specimen comes from a study of early T cells in non-severe SARS-CoV-2 infection. Germline V CDR1 and CDR2: MDHEN, SYDVKM. The CDR3 is made up of 13 amino acids. The V and J ends lost 5 bases and 2 bases respectively, with 10 bases between them. Using its own MiXCR run on the 5' RACE reads, TCRdb lists one record per CDR3 protein. The table lists roughly 110,000 distinct CDR3 sequences, 11% of them singletons. V gene TRBV28 combines with J gene TRBJ2-7, with D unclear. The source is an adult who was a healthcare worker with PCR-confirmed SARS-CoV-2 infection or an uninfected control (not recorded which). What was sequenced was whole blood. As DNA, the CDR3 is TGTGCCAGCAGTATGAGTAACCCCTACGAGCAGTACTTC. Translating gives CASSMSNPYEQYF.